This T cell receptor (beta chain) was captured in a study of T cell changes during pregnancy in multiple sclerosis. Assay used: immunoSEQ multiplex PCR; TCRdb lists only in-frame clones, some missing. Here the sample spans under 100,000 clones, about 94% being singletons. Germline V gene data show CDR1 as LNHNV and CDR2 as YYDKDF (reference sequence). This CDR3 region has 16 residues. The ends were cut back, 6 bases at V and 0 bases at J, with 15 bases in the middle. The TCR comes from a female donor with multiple sclerosis, enrolled in a pregnancy study. The chain couples TRBV15 to TRBJ2-1; tentative D call: TRBD1 (7 bases). Source: peripheral blood, taken in the third trimester of pregnancy. The CDR3 region is CATSPRRGPSYNEQFF. CDR3 nucleotide sequence: TGTGCCACCAGTCCAAGGAGGGGGCCCTCCTACAATGAGCAGTTCTTC.